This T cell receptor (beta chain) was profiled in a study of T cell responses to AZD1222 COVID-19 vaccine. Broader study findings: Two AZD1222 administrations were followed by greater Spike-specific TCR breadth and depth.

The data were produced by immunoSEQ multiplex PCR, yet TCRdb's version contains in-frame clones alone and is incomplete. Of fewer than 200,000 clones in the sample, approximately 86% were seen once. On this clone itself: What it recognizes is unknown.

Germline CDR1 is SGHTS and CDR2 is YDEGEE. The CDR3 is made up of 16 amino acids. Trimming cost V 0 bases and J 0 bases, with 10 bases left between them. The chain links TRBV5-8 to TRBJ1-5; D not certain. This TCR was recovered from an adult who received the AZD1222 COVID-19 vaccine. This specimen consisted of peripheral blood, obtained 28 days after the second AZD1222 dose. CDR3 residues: CASSLDPGVSNQPQHF. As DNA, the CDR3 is TGTGCCAGCAGCTTGGATCCAGGTGTTAGCAATCAGCCCCAGCATTTT. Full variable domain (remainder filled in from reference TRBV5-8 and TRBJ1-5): EAGVTQSPTHLIKTRGQQATLRCSPISGHTSVYWYQQALGLGLQFLLWYDEGEERNRGNFPPRFSGRQFPNYSSELNVNALELEDSALYLCASSLDPGVSNQPQHFGDGTRLSIL.